The 24 T cell receptor beta chains below come from one sample, sequenced in a study of T-cell reconstitution after alpha-beta-depleted transplantation in children. The TCRbeta library was prepared with unique molecular identifiers. TCRdb re-analysed the PCR reads in MiXCR, keeping a single row per CDR3 protein. The sample gives some 240,000 distinct CDR3 sequences, over 9.5% of which show up once; about 4.9% is in the top ten. Sequenced here: PBMCs from the stem cell graft donor, sampled from the stem cell graft. All receptors derive from a human donor who donated a stem cell graft to a child with SCID.

This clonotype appeared many times. The V and J genes are TRBV6-6 and TRBJ1-2, with TRBD1 as a possible D gene (5 bases). Trimming cost V 6 bases and J 4 bases, with 12 bases left between them. This CDR3 is built from 13 residues. Germline CDR1 reads MNHNY; CDR2 reads SVGAGI (reference sequence). The CDR3 nucleotides read TGTGCCAGCAGCGCCACAGGTCTCTATGGCTACACCTTC. As protein: CASSATGLYGYTF.

This clonotype was observed at least ten times. The chain uses TRBV6-4 and TRBJ2-3; TRBD2 matches at 10 bases. The CDR3 runs 14 residues. Unmatched junction bases numbered 3, after V lost 5 bases and J lost 4 bases. Germline V lookup: CDR1 MRHNA, CDR2 SNTAGT. CDR3 DNA: TGTGCCAGCAGTAGCGGGGGGGCCTCAGATACGCAGTATTTT. It is translated as CASSSGGASDTQYF.

This clonotype was recorded at least ten times. The J gene is TRBJ2-7, the V gene TRBV9; TRBD1 agrees at 9 bases. V shed 2 bases, J shed 6 bases, and the junction held 6 bases outside the gene matches. Germline loops: CDR1 SGDLS, CDR2 YYNGEE. The CDR3 sequence is 14 residues long. The CDR3 nucleotides read TGTGCCAGCAGCGTTACCGGGACAGGGCTCGAGCAGTACTTC. This gives the protein CASSVTGTGLEQYF. Full variable domain (rest looked up from reference TRBV9 and TRBJ2-7): DSGVTQTPKHLITATGQRVTLRCSPRSGDLSVYWYQQSLDQGLQFLIQYYNGEERAKGNILERFSAQQFPDLHSELNLSSLELGDSALYFCASSVTGTGLEQYFGPGTRLTVT.

This clonotype has at least ten counts. The chain combines TRBV6-5 with TRBJ1-1; TRBD1 agrees at 10 bases. Trimming at V came to 2 bases and at J to 6 bases, leaving 9 bases not matched to a gene. From germline, CDR1 is MNHEY and CDR2 SVGAGI. The CDR3 runs 16 residues. In DNA, the CDR3 is TGTGCCAGCAGTTACGGAGGGGGACAGGGGCGACCTGAAGCTTTCTTT. It yields the protein CASSYGGGQGRPEAFF.

This clonotype showed up just a few times. The chain employs TRBV5-1 and TRBJ1-1; no reliable D call. Germline CDR1 and CDR2: SGHRS and YFSETQ. CDR3 size: 12 residues. The V end was cut by 3 bases, the J end by 11 bases, with 14 bases between. Here the CDR3 DNA reads TGCGCCAGCAGCTCCGACACTCTTAGGGCTTTCTTT. Translation gives CASSSDTLRAFF.

This clonotype was observed many times. V is TRBV25-1 and J is TRBJ1-1, with 7 bases matching TRBD1. The germline gives CDR1 MGHDK, CDR2 SYGVNS. After removal of 6 bases from V and 7 bases from J, the junction contained 5 bases not matched to a gene. This CDR3 comprises 12 residues. The DNA for the CDR3 is TGTGCCAGCAGCTACCAGGGGGATGAAGCTTTCTTT. Its protein is CASSYQGDEAFF. Combining the CDR3 with reference TRBV25-1 and TRBJ1-1 gives the whole variable domain EADIYQTPRYLVIGTGKKITLECSQTMGHDKMYWYQQDPGMELHLIHYSYGVNSTEKGDLSSESTVSRIRTEHFPLTLESARPSHTSQYLCASSYQGDEAFFGQGTRLTVV.

V is TRBV24-1 and J is TRBJ1-5, with 9 bases matching TRBD1. The germline gives CDR1 KGHDR, CDR2 SFDVKD. The CDR3 contains 22 residues. As DNA, the CDR3 is TGTGGCGCCAGTGATTTGCGGAACCCGGGACAGGGAGTATGTAGAGGCAATCAGCCCCAGCATTTT. Translating it yields CGASDLRNPGQGVCRGNQPQHF.

In this sample, this clonotype turned up many times. The chain carries TRBV20-1 and TRBJ1-5; 7 bases are shared with TRBD1. Unmatched junction bases numbered 13, after V lost 2 bases and J lost 6 bases. The CDR3 is 16 residues long. Germline V CDR1 and CDR2: DFQATT, SNEGSKA (reference sequence). CDR3 sequence: CSARRATGTASQPQHF. The CDR3 coding sequence is TGCAGTGCTAGAAGAGCCACCGGGACAGCTAGTCAGCCCCAGCATTTT.

This clonotype was seen many times. The J gene is TRBJ2-5, the V gene TRBV2; D uncertain. Trimming took 8 bases from V and 1 from J, leaving 11 bases between them. The V gene's germline CDR1 is SNHLY and CDR2 FYNNEI. The CDR3 contains 13 residues. Here the CDR3 reads CASGWAVQETQYF. The DNA of the CDR3 is TGTGCCAGCGGCTGGGCAGTCCAAGAGACCCAGTACTTC. The variable domain in full, completed from reference TRBV2 and TRBJ2-5, reads EPEVTQTPSHQVTQMGQEVILRCVPISNHLYFYWYRQILGQKVEFLVSFYNNEISEKSEIFDDQFSVERPDGSNFTLKIRSTKLEDSAMYFCASGWAVQETQYFGPGTRLLVL.

This clonotype was found a few times. The chain carries TRBV12-3 or TRBV12-4 and TRBJ1-1; D unclear. V was cut by 6 bases and J by 0 bases, with 14 bases left in between. CDR3 length: 15 amino acids. This CDR3 is CASRRQGSLNTEAFF. The CDR3 DNA is TGTGCCAGCAGGAGACAAGGGTCCCTGAACACTGAAGCTTTCTTT.

This clonotype has ten or more counts. The gene calls are TRBV5-5 and TRBJ2-7, with 7 positions matching TRBD1. This CDR3 has 14 residues. V lost 6 bases and J lost 3; bases outside the gene matches: 9. From germline, CDR1 is SGHKS and CDR2 YYEKEE (reference sequence). The DNA for the CDR3 is TGTGCCAGCACCCCGGACAGGAGGTTCTACGAGCAGTACTTC. This encodes CASTPDRRFYEQYF.

This clonotype was counted between two and nine times. J is TRBJ1-1 and V is TRBV7-8; D gene unclear. Germline V gene lookup returns CDR1 SGHVS and CDR2 FQNEAQ. V shed 2 bases and J shed 1 base, with 17 bases lying between them. The CDR3 consists of 17 residues. The CDR3 reads CASSLTWFDVGNTEAFF. The DNA of the CDR3 is TGTGCCAGCAGCTTAACTTGGTTCGATGTAGGGAACACTGAAGCTTTCTTT.

This clonotype was seen a handful of times. The chain is built from TRBV3-1 and TRBJ2-5, with 7 positions matching TRBD2. The length of the CDR3 is 15 residues. V shed 1 base and J 5 bases; nucleotides not matched to a gene: 7. Germline CDR1 LGHDT, CDR2 YNNKEL (reference sequence). DNA for the CDR3: TGTGCCAGCAGCCAAGCTGGGGGGGGATCGGAGACCCAGTACTTC. It yields the protein CASSQAGGGSETQYF.

This clonotype was seen repeatedly, ten times or more. V gene TRBV5-1 combines with J gene TRBJ1-2, with a tentative D call TRBD1 (5 bases). Germline CDR1 reads SGHRS; CDR2 reads YFSETQ. The CDR3 runs to 15 residues. Trimming cost V 4 bases and J 9 bases, with 22 bases left between them. The CDR3 DNA reads TGCGCCAGCAGCCCCGGGCAGGGACCAGTTTATCGCTACACCTTC. It specifies CASSPGQGPVYRYTF.

The chain carries TRBV5-1 and TRBJ1-5; D gene ambiguous. V was trimmed by 5 bases and J by 6 bases, leaving 12 bases between them. CDR1 and CDR2 from the germline V gene are SGHRS and YFSETQ. CDR3 length equals 13 residues. This CDR3 is CASSLIVGQPQHF. For the CDR3, the DNA is TGCGCCAGCAGTCTTATCGTGGGTCAGCCCCAGCATTTT.

This clonotype was observed a handful of times. This chain connects TRBV5-1 to TRBJ1-5; tentatively, D is TRBD1 (5 bases). Trimming cost V 4 bases and J 0 bases, with 20 bases left between them. The CDR3 sequence is 18 residues long. The germline CDR1 and CDR2 sequences are SGHRS and YFSETQ. In DNA, the CDR3 is TGCGCCAGCAGCCCGGGACTCATTGACCCCAATAGCAATCAGCCCCAGCATTTT. Translation gives CASSPGLIDPNSNQPQHF.

This clonotype was counted at least ten times. The CDR3, as DNA: TGTGCCAGCAGTGAAAGGGGGACTAGTAGCTCCTACAATGAGCAGTTCTTC. It yields the protein CASSERGTSSSYNEQFF. V gene TRBV2 combines with J gene TRBJ2-1; 8 nucleotides match TRBD2. This CDR3 spans 17 amino acids. V was pared by 2 bases and J by 0 bases, with 6 bases of the junction left unmatched. Germline CDR1 is SNHLY and CDR2 is FYNNEI. The complete variable domain, with remaining parts taken from reference TRBV2 and TRBJ2-1, reads EPEVTQTPSHQVTQMGQEVILRCVPISNHLYFYWYRQILGQKVEFLVSFYNNEISEKSEIFDDQFSVERPDGSNFTLKIRSTKLEDSAMYFCASSERGTSSSYNEQFFGPGTRLTVL.

This clonotype showed up many times. The rearrangement uses TRBV5-1 and TRBJ1-3; 8 nucleotides align to TRBD1. The germline CDR1 and CDR2 sequences are SGHRS and YFSETQ. V gave up 2 bases and J gave up 0 bases; unmatched junction bases: 7. The CDR3 spans 17 residues. The CDR3 loop is CASSLVSGQASGNTIYF. CDR3 sequence (DNA): TGCGCCAGCAGCTTAGTTTCGGGACAGGCCTCTGGAAACACCATATATTTT.

The CDR3 protein is CASPPARGGSTDTQYF. The CDR3 DNA is TGTGCCAGCCCTCCGGCCAGGGGGGGGAGCACAGATACGCAGTATTTT. The chain is built from TRBV2 and TRBJ2-3; either TRBD1 or TRBD2 may supply D (7 bases each). Germline lookup yields CDR1 SNHLY and CDR2 FYNNEI. Trimming cost V 8 bases and J 0 bases, with 18 bases left between them. This CDR3 spans 16 amino acids.

This clonotype was observed many times. The V gene is TRBV4-2, the J gene TRBJ1-1, with a weak D call TRBD1 (5 bases). CDR1 LGHNA and CDR2 YNFKEQ come from the germline V gene. V was trimmed by 4 bases and J by 5 bases, leaving 17 bases between them. The CDR3 has 15 residues. CDR3 loop: CASSPAILEGTEAFF. The DNA of the CDR3 is TGTGCCAGCAGCCCCGCAATTCTAGAGGGGACTGAAGCTTTCTTT.

This clonotype was detected ten times or more. The chain combines TRBV7-9 with TRBJ1-2, with D perhaps matching TRBD1 (5 bases). Trimming cost V 5 bases and J 5 bases, with 12 bases left between them. The CDR3 is 13 residues long. The germline V gene encodes CDR1 SEHNR and CDR2 FQNEAQ (reference sequence). CDR3 in amino acids: CASSPSGPYGYTF. CDR3 DNA sequence: TGTGCCAGCAGCCCTTCAGGGCCGTATGGCTACACCTTC.

Ten or more counts support this clonotype. This chain uses TRBV18 with TRBJ1-2; 7 bases match TRBD1. CDR1 and CDR2 from the germline V gene are KGHSH and LQKENI. This CDR3 is built from 15 residues. J was trimmed by 4 bases and V by 6 bases; bases with no gene match: 11. As DNA, the CDR3 is TGTGCCAGCTCTAAAACAGGGGCGAGAGGCTATGGCTACACCTTC. It specifies CASSKTGARGYGYTF.

This clonotype was counted many times. This sequence joins TRBV4-3 and TRBJ2-1, with 7 bases identical to TRBD1. With V trimmed by 0 bases and J by 16 bases, 15 bases remained unmatched. Germline V CDR1 and CDR2: LGHNA, YSLEER. The CDR3 covers 15 residues. The CDR3 loop reads CASSQDLVSRDRQFF. For the CDR3, the DNA is TGCGCCAGCAGCCAAGATTTGGTTTCTAGGGACAGACAATTCTTC.

This clonotype was detected many times. V gene TRBV18 combines with J gene TRBJ1-1; tentative D call: TRBD1 (6 bases). Looked up from germline, CDR1 is KGHSH and CDR2 is LQKENI. The CDR3 runs 15 residues. V lost 2 bases and J lost 4, with 14 bases in between. The DNA of the CDR3 is TGTGCCAGCTCACCAGGTGGGGGGGCGAGCACTGAAGCTTTCTTT. This gives the protein CASSPGGGASTEAFF. The complete variable domain, with remaining parts taken from reference TRBV18 and TRBJ1-1, reads NAGVMQNPRHLVRRRGQEARLRCSPMKGHSHVYWYRQLPEEGLKFMVYLQKENIIDESGMPKERFSAEFPKEGPSILRIQQVVRGDSAAYFCASSPGGGASTEAFFGQGTRLTVV.